The text below deals with one TCR beta chain. This record belongs to a study of T-cell memory formation after mild COVID-19. TCRdb processed the 5' RACE reads anew with MiXCR; each CDR3 protein has one entry. Of 65,000 to 90,000 distinct CDR3 sequences in the sample, 9.5% to 15% are singletons; the top ten hold less than 45%. CDR1 and CDR2 from the germline V gene are SQVTM and ANQGSEA. Deletions cut 5 bases from V and 0 bases from J, with 7 bases between. This CDR3 comprises 12 residues. The sequenced sample was PBMCs or a T cell subset sorted from them (not recorded which). The chain uses TRBV29-1 and TRBJ1-1; D unclear. The receptor's source is a young man who had mild COVID-19 (a few samples of this study predate the infection). Cell type and time point are not known. The CDR3 nucleotides read TGCAGCGTTTATGTCTTGAACACTGAAGCTTTCTTT. It yields the protein CSVYVLNTEAFF. Looking up the rest from reference TRBV29-1 and TRBJ1-1 gives the full variable domain: SAVISQKPSRDICQRGTSLTIQCQVDSQVTMMFWYRQQPGQSLTLIATANQGSEATYESGFVIDKFPISRPNLTFSTLTVSNMSPEDSSIYLCSVYVLNTEAFFGQGTRLTVV.